One and the same sample provided the 25 T cell receptor beta chains below, sequenced in a study of blood T cells in healthy people across ages. With a J-beta primer mix and a sample-barcoded 5' primer, a second PCR ran about 7 to 12 cycles. Each CDR3 protein is one row after TCRdb ran MiXCR on the 5' RACE reads. Here the sample spans 650,000 to 700,000 distinct CDR3 sequences, about 50% being singletons. The specimen sequenced was blood. Source of these receptors: a woman older than 75 in good health.

V and J are TRBV18 and TRBJ2-6, with D unresolved. The CDR3 runs to 16 residues. Germline CDR1 is KGHSH and CDR2 is LQKENI. The V end lost 3 bases, the J end lost 2 bases, and 11 bases lay between the germline ends. The CDR3, as DNA: TGTGCCAGCTCACCGGACCCTTATCCTGGGGCCAACGTCCTGACTTTC. Translated: CASSPDPYPGANVLTF. The complete variable domain, with remaining parts taken from reference TRBV18 and TRBJ2-6, reads NAGVMQNPRHLVRRRGQEARLRCSPMKGHSHVYWYRQLPEEGLKFMVYLQKENIIDESGMPKERFSAEFPKEGPSILRIQQVVRGDSAAYFCASSPDPYPGANVLTFGAGSRLTVL.

This clonotype was picked up many times. The rearrangement links TRBV4-2 to TRBJ1-5; no clear D. The CDR3 covers 13 residues. V lost 1 base and J 5 bases, leaving 6 bases between the germline ends. CDR1 and CDR2 (germline): LGHNA, YNFKEQ. CDR3: CASSQAFHQPQHF. For the CDR3, the DNA is TGTGCCAGCAGCCAAGCCTTTCATCAGCCCCAGCATTTT.

This clonotype has ten or more counts. A junction boundary mismatches the germline segment, possibly from a read error. This chain uses TRBV2 with TRBJ1-2; D unclear. The CDR3 has 12 amino acids. Germline CDR1 and CDR2: SNHLY and FYNNEI. In nucleotides, the CDR3 is TGTGCCAGCAGCGAAGGGATTCATGGCTACACCTTC. This encodes CASSEGIHGYTF.

Comments on this clonotype: At one of its ends the junction is not consistent with the germline gene, which may arise from a read error. The V call is TRBV2, the J call TRBJ1-2, with D hard to call. Germline loops: CDR1 SNHLY, CDR2 FYNNEI. The length of the CDR3 is 14 residues. CDR3 residues: CASSLTLPNYDYTF. Here the CDR3 DNA reads TGTGCCAGCAGCCTAACCCTTCCCAACTATGACTACACCTTC.

V gene TRBV5-6 combines with J gene TRBJ2-7; the D is unclear. The CDR3 runs 13 residues. In germline, CDR1 is SGHDT, CDR2 YYEEEE. V lost 0 bases and J 5 bases, leaving 9 bases between the germline ends. CDR3 sequence reads: CASSLANVNEQYF. CDR3 coding DNA: TGTGCCAGCAGCTTGGCCAATGTTAACGAGCAGTACTTC.

This clonotype was counted between two and nine times. Just one base apart from a much larger clone, this may be a read error. This rearrangement joins TRBV28 to TRBJ2-7, with a weak D call TRBD2 (5 bases). The CDR3 contains 14 residues. CDR1 is MDHEN and CDR2 is SYDVKM in the germline V gene. V lost 0 bases and J lost 1, with 7 bases in between. The CDR3 DNA is TGTGCCAGCAGTTTATGCGGGATTTCCTACGAGCAGTACTTC. Translation: CASSLCGISYEQYF.

This chain connects TRBV6-5 to TRBJ2-7; 9 nucleotides match TRBD2. CDR3 size: 13 residues. In germline, CDR1 is MNHEY, CDR2 SVGAGI. Trimming took 4 bases from V and 7 from J; bases not matched to a gene: 5. The CDR3 here is CASSSGLAREQYF. CDR3 nucleotide sequence: TGTGCCAGCAGTTCGGGACTAGCCCGGGAGCAGTACTTC.

On this clonotype: This clone may be a read error of a much larger clone one base away. The J gene is TRBJ2-7, the V gene TRBV5-1; D may be TRBD1 (5 bases). V lost 6 bases and J 7 bases, leaving 17 bases between the germline ends. The CDR3 consists of 13 residues. Germline CDR1 is SGHRS and CDR2 is YFSETQ. The CDR3 loop is CASTSAGFNEQYF. CDR3 DNA sequence: TGCGCCAGCACCAGCGCAGGGTTTAATGAGCAGTACTTC.

This clonotype showed up just once. The rearrangement uses TRBV27 and TRBJ1-4; D gene ambiguous. The CDR3 runs 15 residues. V was trimmed by 2 bases and J by 3 bases, leaving 10 bases between them. Germline assignment: CDR1 MNHEY and CDR2 SMNVEV (reference sequence). CDR3: CASSLDARANEKLFF. CDR3 bases: TGTGCCAGCAGTTTAGACGCGAGGGCTAATGAAAAACTGTTTTTT.

V is TRBV6-6 and J is TRBJ2-3; 7 bases match TRBD2. Germline V gives CDR1 MNHNY, CDR2 SVGAGI (reference sequence). V gave up 6 bases and J gave up 1 base; unmatched junction bases: 7. This CDR3 has 15 residues. The CDR3 nucleotides are TGTGCCAGCAGCCTCAGCGGGGAAGGCACAGATACGCAGTATTTT. Translated, it gives CASSLSGEGTDTQYF.

In regard to this clonotype: The junction shows a germline mismatch at one end, possibly a read error. This CDR3 reads CAIRESVEGYTF. Written as DNA, the CDR3 is TGTGCCATCAGGGAGTCGGTTGAAGGCTACACCTTC. The V call is TRBV10-3, the J call TRBJ1-2; D gene unclear. Germline-derived CDR1 and CDR2 are ENHRY and SYGVKD. The CDR3 runs 12 residues.

This clonotype was seen a single time. The chain links TRBV12-3 or TRBV12-4 to TRBJ2-5, with no clear D. The CDR3 loop spans 10 amino acids. The V and J ends lost 8 bases and 11 bases respectively, with 12 bases between them. For the CDR3, the DNA is TGTGCCAGCGGCAACGTAGAGCAGTACTTC. Translated, it gives CASGNVEQYF.

The V gene is TRBV20-1, the J gene TRBJ1-5; a possible D gene is TRBD1 (5 bases). This CDR3 region has 14 residues. Germline CDR1 and CDR2: DFQATT and SNEGSKA (reference sequence). The germline V and J ends were trimmed by 0 bases and 4 bases, with 10 bases remaining between them. CDR3 region: CSARDSKGNQPQHF. The CDR3, as DNA: TGCAGTGCTAGAGATTCTAAGGGGAATCAGCCCCAGCATTTT.

This clonotype was counted only a few times. The CDR3 sequence: CASSQQGNGELFF. DNA of the CDR3: TGTGCCAGCAGCCAACAGGGGAACGGGGAGCTGTTTTTT. The chain is built from TRBV14 and TRBJ2-2; D perhaps matches TRBD1 (6 bases). This CDR3 is 13 amino acids long. V lost 2 bases, J lost 7 bases, and 8 bases lay in between. In germline, CDR1 is SGHDN, CDR2 FVKESK. Using reference TRBV14 and TRBJ2-2 for the parts outside the CDR3, the full variable domain is EAGVTQFPSHSVIEKGQTVTLRCDPISGHDNLYWYRRVMGKEIKFLLHFVKESKQDESGMPNNRFLAERTGGTYSTLKVQPAELEDSGVYFCASSQQGNGELFFGEGSRLTVL.

In this sample, this clonotype turned up once. The genes are TRBV28 and TRBJ1-2; a possible D gene is TRBD1 (6 bases). The CDR3 spans 15 residues. The germline CDR1 and CDR2 sequences are MDHEN and SYDVKM. V gave up 5 bases and J gave up 0 bases, with 13 bases separating them. The CDR3 spells CASSPSRTANYGYTF. DNA for the CDR3: TGTGCCAGCAGTCCATCCCGGACAGCTAACTATGGCTACACCTTC.

This chain joins TRBV20-1 and TRBJ1-1; D possibly corresponds to TRBD1 (5 bases). This CDR3 has 11 amino acids. V gave up 3 bases and J gave up 8 bases, with 10 bases separating them. Germline CDR1 reads DFQATT; CDR2 reads SNEGSKA (reference sequence). As DNA, the CDR3 is TGCAGTGCTAGGGGGGGTGGAGAAGCTTTCTTT. It yields the protein CSARGGGEAFF.

As regards this clonotype: The junction shows a germline mismatch at one end, possibly a read error. The CDR3 sequence: CAISGKPGLAGGSSYNEQYF. The CDR3 bases are TGCGCCATCAGCGGAAAGCCGGGACTAGCGGGGGGTTCGTCCTACAATGAGCAGTACTTC. The rearrangement joins TRBV10-3 to TRBJ2-7; 15 nucleotides line up with TRBD2. CDR3 length equals 20 residues. The germline gives CDR1 ENHRY, CDR2 SYGVKD.

This clonotype has a single count. This rearrangement joins TRBV9 to TRBJ2-5; a possible D gene is TRBD2 (5 bases). The J call may be mistaken, given a closer DNA end match to TRBJ2-7. From germline, CDR1 is SGDLS and CDR2 YYNGEE. The CDR3 is 13 amino acids. The CDR3 DNA reads as TGTGCCAGCAGCATAGCCGGGACCTACGAGCAGTACTTC. It specifies CASSIAGTYEQYF.

This clonotype appeared many times. The chain recombines TRBV7-9 with TRBJ2-3, with D perhaps matching TRBD1 (6 bases). This CDR3 spans 14 amino acids. Per germline, CDR1 SEHNR and CDR2 FQNEAQ (reference sequence). V gave up 3 bases and J gave up 6 bases, with 13 bases separating them. The DNA of the CDR3 is TGTGCCAGCAGCTTTACAGGGCAGGCCGATACGCAGTATTTT. This encodes CASSFTGQADTQYF. Looking up the rest from reference TRBV7-9 and TRBJ2-3 gives the full variable domain: DTGVSQNPRHKITKRGQNVTFRCDPISEHNRLYWYRQTLGQGPEFLTYFQNEAQLEKSRLLSDRFSAERPKGSFSTLEIQRTEQGDSAMYLCASSFTGQADTQYFGPGTRLTVL.

The chain uses TRBV3-1 and TRBJ2-7; TRBD1 aligns across 9 bases. This CDR3 contains 15 residues. CDR1 is LGHDT, CDR2 YNNKEL, per germline (reference sequence). The V segment lost 6 bases and the J segment 3 bases; nucleotides outside the gene matches: 9. The DNA of the CDR3 is TGTGCCAGCAGTAACCGGGACAGGGCTTTCTACGAGCAGTACTTC. Amino acid sequence: CASSNRDRAFYEQYF.

Remarks on this clonotype: A clone one base away is much larger, so this may be a read error. The chain carries TRBV11-2 and TRBJ2-1; D unclear. Trimming cost V 7 bases and J 6 bases, with 19 bases left between them. Germline assignment: CDR1 SGHAT and CDR2 FQNNGV. The CDR3 spans 15 residues. The CDR3 spells CASTLHGLGINEQFF. The CDR3 DNA reads as TGTGCCAGCACCCTTCACGGCCTGGGAATCAATGAGCAGTTCTTC.

V usage is TRBV27 and J usage is TRBJ1-1, with a tentative D call TRBD1 (5 bases). Germline values: CDR1 MNHEY, CDR2 SMNVEV (reference sequence). The length of the CDR3 is 11 residues. V lost 6 bases, J lost 8 bases, and 10 bases lay in between. The CDR3 DNA follows: TGTGCCAGCAGGGGACCCTTCGAAGCTTTCTTT. It specifies CASRGPFEAFF.

This clonotype was picked up one time. The V gene is TRBV11-2, the J gene TRBJ2-1; D might be TRBD1 (6 bases). The germline V and J ends were trimmed by 0 bases and 5 bases, with 8 bases remaining between them. The CDR3 has 14 residues. CDR1 is SGHAT and CDR2 is FQNNGV in the germline V gene. The DNA for the CDR3 is TGTGCCAGCAGCTTAGAACGGACAGACAATGAGCAGTTCTTC. It codes for CASSLERTDNEQFF.

The rearrangement links TRBV29-1 to TRBJ2-3; no firm D call. The CDR3 runs to 14 residues. Germline lookup yields CDR1 SQVTM and CDR2 ANQGSEA. With 0 bases removed from V and 1 base from J, the gap between germline ends came to 8 bases. The CDR3 spells CSVEEGGGTDTQYF. As DNA, the CDR3 is TGCAGCGTTGAAGAAGGTGGGGGCACAGATACGCAGTATTTT.

About this clonotype itself: This could be a read error, since a much larger clone is one nucleotide away. This rearrangement joins TRBV20-1 to TRBJ2-7; 8 nucleotides match TRBD1. This CDR3 spans 17 amino acids. Germline CDR1 is DFQATT and CDR2 is SNEGSKA (reference sequence). Trimming at V came to 5 bases and at J to 0 bases, leaving 15 bases not matched to a gene. CDR3 amino acids: CSAGGDDRTGSSYEQYF. Written as DNA, the CDR3 is TGCAGTGCTGGTGGGGACGATAGGACAGGGAGCTCCTACGAGCAGTACTTC.